This TCR beta chain was profiled in a study of naive and memory T cell subsets. Two oligonucleotides, mixed equimolar, formed the beta constant-region primer covering TRBC1 and TRBC2. Nested alpha and beta constant-region primers with the SP2 primer drove four PCR rounds on ligated cDNA. MiXCR, applied by TCRdb to the UMI-ligation and nested PCR reads, yields one record per CDR3 protein. The repertoire holds 95,000 to 150,000 distinct CDR3 sequences, with 36% as singletons. CD4+ T cell IFNgamma after overnight CMV lysate exposure gave donor CMV status. Four subsets defined by CD45RA and CD27 were sorted after CD3, CD4, CD8 and live/dead staining. Germline V CDR1 and CDR2: MNHEY, SVGEGT. CDR3 length: 14 amino acids. Trimming stripped 4 bases from V and 0 bases from J, with 7 bases between.

The TCR sequence derives from a human donor in good health. Sequencing was done on a sample of central memory CD4+ T cells from blood. The rearrangement uses TRBV6-2 or TRBV6-3 and TRBJ2-4, with a weak D call TRBD1 (6 bases). In DNA, the CDR3 is TGTGCCAGCAGTTCGGGACAAGCCAAAAACATTCAGTACTTC. Its protein is CASSSGQAKNIQYF.